This T cell receptor (beta chain) was obtained from a study of OX40 agonist ivuxolimab in advanced cancers. V shed 3 bases and J 4 bases; nucleotides not matched to a gene: 8. Germline V lookup: CDR1 LGHNT, CDR2 FRNRAP. This CDR3 has 16 residues. Some clones are missing from TCRdb's copy, which holds only in-frame ones; the method was immunoSEQ multiplex PCR. The table shows some 10,000 clones, with nearly 80% occurring only once. V and J are TRBV12-5 and TRBJ2-1; TRBD1 matches at 8 bases. Sequenced here: CD4+ or CD8+ T cells sorted from blood, sampled in a trial of the OX40 agonist ivuxolimab. The sequence derives from an adult with an advanced solid tumor such as melanoma, head and neck, liver or kidney cancer. The CDR3, as DNA: TGTGCTAGTGGTTTAGGGGGGACAGGACCTTACAATGAGCAGTTCTTC. Residues: CASGLGGTGPYNEQFF.